Below, 32 T cell receptor beta chains from the same sample are listed, as sequenced in a study of T cell responses to AZD1222 COVID-19 vaccine. Here immunoSEQ multiplex PCR was the method, and the copy in TCRdb shows in-frame clones only, minus some. Here the sample spans about 150,000 clones, more than 80% being singletons. The material was peripheral blood, obtained 28 days after the second AZD1222 dose. The receptors were gathered from an adult who received the AZD1222 COVID-19 vaccine.

The chain recombines TRBV5-4 with TRBJ1-2; D is possibly TRBD1 (6 bases). The CDR3 spans 12 residues. V was trimmed by 4 bases and J by 4 bases, leaving 8 bases between them. CDR1 is SGHNT, CDR2 YYREEE, per germline (reference sequence). DNA for the CDR3: TGTGCCAGCAGCGCGGACAGCTATGGCTACACCTTC. It translates to CASSADSYGYTF. The full variable domain, in which reference TRBV5-4 and TRBJ1-2 provide the parts outside the CDR3, is ETGVTQSPTHLIKTRGQQVTLRCSSQSGHNTVSWYQQALGQGPQFIFQYYREEENGRGNFPPRFSGLQFPNYSSELNVNALELDDSALYLCASSADSYGYTFGSGTRLTVV.

The chain recombines TRBV5-1 with TRBJ2-3; the match to TRBD2 covers 7 bases. The length of the CDR3 is 18 residues. J was trimmed by 3 bases and V by 1 base; bases with no gene match: 14. CDR1 is SGHRS, CDR2 YFSETQ, per germline. CDR3 nucleotides: TGCGCCAGCAGCTTGTTGGGGTCAGCGGTGGGAGGGACAGATACGCAGTATTTT. Translating gives CASSLLGSAVGGTDTQYF.

The chain employs TRBV7-9 and TRBJ1-1, with TRBD1 as a possible D gene (6 bases). CDR1 is SEHNR and CDR2 is FQNEAQ in the germline V gene (reference sequence). V lost 0 bases to trimming and J lost 2 bases, with 10 bases between them. This CDR3 region has 15 residues. The CDR3 DNA reads TGTGCCAGCAGCTTAGCGCAGGGGAAAAACACTGAAGCTTTCTTT. Residues: CASSLAQGKNTEAFF.

J is TRBJ1-2 and V is TRBV19, with TRBD1 matching over 8 bases. This CDR3 has 14 residues. Unmatched junction bases numbered 9, after V lost 6 bases and J lost 6 bases. Germline CDR1 and CDR2: LNHDA and SQIVND (reference sequence). CDR3 sequence reads: CASRPTGGQDGYTF. The CDR3 DNA reads as TGTGCCAGTAGGCCTACAGGGGGGCAGGATGGCTACACCTTC. The variable domain in full, completed from reference TRBV19 and TRBJ1-2, reads DGGITQSPKYLFRKEGQNVTLSCEQNLNHDAMYWYRQDPGQGLRLIYYSQIVNDFQKGDIAEGYSVSREKKESFPLTVTSAQKNPTAFYLCASRPTGGQDGYTFGSGTRLTVV.

DNA of the CDR3: TGTGCCAGCAGCCAAACGGCAGGGAGGGACACTGAAGCTTTCTTT. Protein product: CASSQTAGRDTEAFF. The V gene is TRBV4-2, the J gene TRBJ1-1; tentative D call: TRBD1 (5 bases). The V and J ends lost 2 bases and 3 bases respectively, with 13 bases between them. This CDR3 contains 15 residues. Per the germline V gene, CDR1 is LGHNA and CDR2 is YNFKEQ.

This chain links TRBV24-1 with TRBJ1-1; D ambiguous. This CDR3 spans 13 amino acids. Germline V CDR1 and CDR2: KGHDR, SFDVKD. Trimming took 4 bases from V and 1 from J, leaving 6 bases between them. The CDR3 protein is CATSDTENTEAFF. Here the CDR3 DNA reads TGTGCCACCAGTGACACTGAGAACACTGAAGCTTTCTTT.

This chain links TRBV19 with TRBJ2-6, with a weak D call TRBD2 (5 bases). Germline assignment: CDR1 LNHDA and CDR2 SQIVND (reference sequence). Trimming removed 2 bases from V and 2 bases from J, with 7 bases in between. This CDR3 is built from 15 residues. The CDR3 region is CASSISGTGANVLTF. In DNA form, the CDR3 reads TGTGCCAGTAGTATATCGGGGACTGGGGCCAACGTCCTGACTTTC.

The chain combines TRBV9 with TRBJ1-1, with no clear D. CDR3 length: 14 residues. The germline V gene encodes CDR1 SGDLS and CDR2 YYNGEE. V was trimmed by 3 bases and J by 1 base, leaving 10 bases between them. CDR3 nucleotide sequence: TGTGCCAGCAGCGCCTACCAAGGGAACACTGAAGCTTTCTTT. It translates to CASSAYQGNTEAFF.

This sequence joins TRBV19 and TRBJ1-1; no firm D call. Germline CDR1 and CDR2: LNHDA and SQIVND (reference sequence). The CDR3 covers 13 residues. Trimming stripped 0 bases from V and 11 bases from J, with 13 bases between. The CDR3 spells CASSIDLTRRAFF. The CDR3 nucleotides read TGTGCCAGTAGTATAGATCTGACAAGAAGGGCTTTCTTT.

This rearrangement joins TRBV5-1 to TRBJ2-1; a weak D match, TRBD2 (5 bases). V lost 4 bases to trimming and J lost 4 bases, with 9 bases between them. CDR1 is SGHRS and CDR2 is YFSETQ in the germline V gene. The CDR3 consists of 13 residues. CDR3 sequence (DNA): TGCGCCAGCAGCGGGAGATCTTACAATGAGCAGTTCTTC. This codes for CASSGRSYNEQFF. The full variable domain, with the rest looked up from reference TRBV5-1 and TRBJ2-1, is KAGVTQTPRYLIKTRGQQVTLSCSPISGHRSVSWYQQTPGQGLQFLFEYFSETQRNKGNFPGRFSGRQFSNSRSEMNVSTLELGDSALYLCASSGRSYNEQFFGPGTRLTVL.

The J gene is TRBJ2-7, the V gene TRBV2; TRBD2 aligns across 14 bases. The CDR3 consists of 17 residues. Germline CDR1 is SNHLY and CDR2 is FYNNEI. Trimming removed 4 bases from V and 2 bases from J; junction bases left unmatched: 7. For the CDR3, the DNA is TGTGCCAGCAGTGGGGGACTAGCGGGGGAAATGGCCTACGAGCAGTACTTC. Protein: CASSGGLAGEMAYEQYF. Supplemented by reference TRBV2 and TRBJ2-7, the full variable domain reads EPEVTQTPSHQVTQMGQEVILRCVPISNHLYFYWYRQILGQKVEFLVSFYNNEISEKSEIFDDQFSVERPDGSNFTLKIRSTKLEDSAMYFCASSGGLAGEMAYEQYFGPGTRLTVT.

This chain joins TRBV15 and TRBJ2-2, with D unclear. V was cut by 0 bases and J by 3 bases, with 5 bases left in between. Germline V CDR1 and CDR2: LNHNV, YYDKDF (reference sequence). The CDR3 consists of 14 residues. In DNA form, the CDR3 reads TGTGCCACCAGCAGAGAGGTACACACCGGGGAGCTGTTTTTT. Its translation is CATSREVHTGELFF.

CDR3 nucleotide sequence: TGTGCCAGCAGCCCGGACAGGGGGAATTACAATGAGCAGTTCTTC. Translation: CASSPDRGNYNEQFF. V and J are TRBV5-4 and TRBJ2-1; 10 bases align to TRBD1. J was trimmed by 4 bases and V by 4 bases; bases with no gene match: 5. Germline values: CDR1 SGHNT, CDR2 YYREEE (reference sequence). The CDR3 consists of 15 residues. Full variable domain (outside the CDR3, taken from reference TRBV5-4 and TRBJ2-1): ETGVTQSPTHLIKTRGQQVTLRCSSQSGHNTVSWYQQALGQGPQFIFQYYREEENGRGNFPPRFSGLQFPNYSSELNVNALELDDSALYLCASSPDRGNYNEQFFGPGTRLTVL.

The chain couples TRBV5-3 to TRBJ2-7; D unclear. TRBV5-3 is marked as an open reading frame, function uncertain. Trimming cost V 4 bases and J 3 bases, with 8 bases left between them. This CDR3 region has 12 residues. The chain's CDR3 is CARSTTHYEQYF. The CDR3 bases are TGTGCCAGAAGCACCACTCACTACGAGCAGTACTTC.

The chain carries TRBV6-6 and TRBJ1-2, with TRBD1 as a possible D gene (5 bases). The V end was cut by 0 bases, the J end by 1 base, with 6 bases between. This CDR3 spans 14 amino acids. In germline, CDR1 is MNHNY, CDR2 SVGAGI (reference sequence). CDR3 sequence: CASSYSGDNYGYTF. The CDR3 DNA reads as TGTGCCAGCAGTTACTCGGGGGATAACTATGGCTACACCTTC.

The J gene is TRBJ2-7, the V gene TRBV5-8; TRBD1 aligns across 8 bases. V lost 5 bases and J lost 0; bases outside the gene matches: 4. CDR1 is SGHTS and CDR2 is YDEGEE in the germline V gene. This CDR3 spans 14 amino acids. This CDR3 is CASRRTGSSYEQYF. The CDR3 region has the DNA TGTGCCAGCAGACGGACAGGGAGCTCCTACGAGCAGTACTTC.

The chain carries TRBV6-5 and TRBJ1-1, with TRBD1 as a possible D gene (6 bases). V dropped 7 bases and J dropped 0 bases, with 12 bases sitting between them. CDR3 size: 14 residues. The germline gives CDR1 MNHEY, CDR2 SVGAGI. CDR3 in amino acids: CASILQGMNTEAFF. In nucleotides, the CDR3 is TGTGCCAGCATTTTACAGGGAATGAACACTGAAGCTTTCTTT.

The V call is TRBV7-9, the J call TRBJ1-2; TRBD1 agrees at 8 bases. CDR1 and CDR2 (germline): SEHNR, FQNEAQ (reference sequence). CDR3 size: 15 residues. V lost 5 bases to trimming and J lost 4 bases; unmatched junction nucleotides: 9. DNA of the CDR3: TGTGCCAGCAGCCCGGGACAGGACGCCTCCTATGGCTACACCTTC. Translation gives CASSPGQDASYGYTF.

The chain employs TRBV5-6 and TRBJ2-1, with 8 bases lining up with TRBD2. Per germline, CDR1 SGHDT and CDR2 YYEEEE. The V and J ends lost 0 bases and 8 bases, in that order; junction bases with no gene match: 1. This CDR3 contains 13 residues. CDR3 nucleotide sequence: TGTGCCAGCAGCTTGGTCGGGGGGGATGAGCAGTTCTTC. It codes for CASSLVGGDEQFF.

Only one count was recorded for this clone. The genes are TRBV2 and TRBJ1-3; D unclear. Trimming left V 7 bases short and J 0 bases short, with 10 bases between. The germline V gene encodes CDR1 SNHLY and CDR2 FYNNEI. The CDR3 covers 14 residues. CDR3 DNA sequence: TGTGCCAGCAAAGCGGGCCCCTCTGGAAACACCATATATTTT. Translated, it gives CASKAGPSGNTIYF.

The chain couples TRBV30 to TRBJ1-3; TRBD1 matches 8 bases. V was clipped by 1 base and J by 0 bases; unmatched bases: 14. This CDR3 is 19 amino acids long. Germline V CDR1 and CDR2: GTSNPN, SVGIG (reference sequence). The CDR3 region is CAWSAYRGVRRTSGNTIYF. CDR3 DNA: TGTGCCTGGAGTGCGTACAGGGGGGTTCGGCGGACCTCTGGAAACACCATATATTTT.

This clone was picked up one time. The chain has TRBV5-1 and TRBJ2-2; D gene unclear. CDR1 is SGHRS and CDR2 is YFSETQ in the germline V gene. The V gene lost 7 bases and the J gene lost 3 bases, with 10 bases spanning the gap. CDR3 length: 13 amino acids. The DNA for the CDR3 is TGCGCCAGCCAGCCGACTGACACCGGGGAGCTGTTTTTT. Protein product: CASQPTDTGELFF.

The chain employs TRBV19 and TRBJ2-1, with a possible D match to TRBD2 (6 bases). The CDR3 sequence is 15 residues long. Germline V CDR1 and CDR2: LNHDA, SQIVND (reference sequence). V was clipped by 3 bases and J by 3 bases, with 12 bases between them. The CDR3, as DNA: TGTGCCAGTAGTATGTCGTTGGGGGGCTACAATGAGCAGTTCTTC. Its protein product is CASSMSLGGYNEQFF.

CDR3 nucleotides: TGTGCCACCAGCAGAGAGATCGAGAACACTGAAGCTTTCTTT. Its translation: CATSREIENTEAFF. The chain links TRBV15 to TRBJ1-1; D gene ambiguous. The CDR3 runs 14 residues. V dropped 0 bases and J dropped 1 base, with 6 bases sitting between them. Germline V gene lookup returns CDR1 LNHNV and CDR2 YYDKDF (reference sequence).

The V gene is TRBV12-3 or TRBV12-4, the J gene TRBJ1-1; 11 bases match TRBD1. Trimming cost V 6 bases and J 5 bases; bases outside gene matches: 2. The CDR3 is made up of 13 amino acids. CDR3 sequence: CASRGTGGTEAFF. The CDR3 nucleotides are TGTGCCAGCAGGGGGACAGGGGGAACTGAAGCTTTCTTT.

The chain recombines TRBV5-8 with TRBJ1-4, with D hard to call. This CDR3 contains 14 residues. Germline V CDR1 and CDR2: SGHTS, YDEGEE. The V and J ends lost 4 bases and 1 base respectively, with 8 bases between them. CDR3 residues: CASSGFLTNEKLFF. The CDR3 DNA follows: TGTGCCAGCAGCGGTTTCCTAACTAATGAAAAACTGTTTTTT.

V usage is TRBV9 and J usage is TRBJ1-1; D is unresolved. V was cut by 6 bases and J by 1 base, with 4 bases left in between. This CDR3 has 11 residues. Looked up from germline, CDR1 is SGDLS and CDR2 is YYNGEE. The CDR3 spells CASNTNTEAFF. DNA for the CDR3: TGTGCCAGCAACACGAACACTGAAGCTTTCTTT.

The rearrangement uses TRBV28 and TRBJ1-1, with D tentatively TRBD1 (5 bases). Germline V CDR1 and CDR2: MDHEN, SYDVKM. The V end was cut by 2 bases, the J end by 8 bases, with 12 bases between. This CDR3 has 13 residues. The CDR3 loop reads CASSLSRGREAFF. CDR3 DNA: TGTGCCAGCAGTTTAAGTAGGGGACGGGAAGCTTTCTTT.

The V and J genes are TRBV7-2 and TRBJ2-1, with D perhaps assigned TRBD1 or TRBD2 (6 bases each). The CDR3 length is 18 residues. CDR1 is SGHTA, CDR2 FQGNSA, per germline. Trimming removed 0 bases at V and 3 bases at J, with 18 bases between. CDR3 nucleotides: TGTGCCAGCAGCTTAGCTCGTGGAGGGGGGCTTGTCTACAATGAGCAGTTCTTC. Protein sequence: CASSLARGGGLVYNEQFF. Combining the CDR3 with reference TRBV7-2 and TRBJ2-1 gives the whole variable domain GAGVSQSPSNKVTEKGKDVELRCDPISGHTALYWYRQSLGQGLEFLIYFQGNSAPDKSGLPSDRFSAERTGGSVSTLTIQRTQQEDSAVYLCASSLARGGGLVYNEQFFGPGTRLTVL.

The chain uses TRBV29-1 and TRBJ2-1; possibly TRBD2 for D (7 bases). The germline CDR1 and CDR2 sequences are SQVTM and ANQGSEA. This CDR3 comprises 12 residues. In DNA, the CDR3 is TGCAGTGATATTGAGGGGGGGTATGAGCAGTTCTTC. Translation: CSDIEGGYEQFF.

This chain links TRBV6-5 with TRBJ1-4; a weak D match, TRBD1 (5 bases). CDR1 MNHEY and CDR2 SVGAGI come from the germline V gene. V was pared by 6 bases and J by 8 bases, with 19 bases between. The CDR3 loop spans 15 amino acids. CDR3 DNA: TGTGCCAGCAGACCCTTCGGGGGTATGCGGGAAAAACTGTTTTTT. Encoded protein: CASRPFGGMREKLFF.

The chain carries TRBV18 and TRBJ1-1; possibly TRBD1 for D (5 bases). V gave up 6 bases and J gave up 11 bases, with 19 bases separating them. CDR3 size: 13 residues. Germline-derived CDR1 and CDR2 are KGHSH and LQKENI. The CDR3 loop reads CASSPDREAAAFF. The CDR3, as DNA: TGTGCCAGCTCTCCCGACAGAGAAGCGGCGGCTTTCTTT.